This T cell receptor beta chain was documented in a study of blood T cells in healthy people across ages. Study observations and caveats: Significant beta diversity loss was already apparent by age roughly 43, declining roughly linearly. Because sorting was not performed, PBMCs prevented conclusive naive versus antigen-experienced comparison. Diversity of TCR beta correlated strongly with naive T cell percentage.

A second about 6 to 11 cycle PCR used barcoded and J-beta primers. A single record per CDR3 protein comes from TCRdb applying MiXCR to the 5' RACE reads. The sample includes roughly 800,000 distinct CDR3 sequences, roughly 34% of them seen just once. Regarding this clonotype: The antigen is undetermined.

Germline CDR1 reads DFQATT; CDR2 reads SNEGSKA (reference sequence). V lost 6 bases and J 1 base, leaving 12 bases between the germline ends. The CDR3 has 13 residues. V and J are TRBV20-1 and TRBJ1-1; D gene unclear. The sequence was obtained from a man aged 18-30 years in good health. The source material was blood. The chain's CDR3 is CSARTRANTEAFF. The CDR3 DNA reads as TGCAGTGCCCGGACTCGCGCGAACACTGAAGCTTTCTTT.